The 2 T cell receptor beta chains listed next were all sequenced from one sample in a study of OX40 agonist ivuxolimab in advanced cancers. Assay: immunoSEQ multiplex PCR; the TCRdb copy retains only in-frame clones and omits some. The repertoire holds more than 50,000 clones, with around 81% as singletons. The sample consisted of CD4+ or CD8+ T cells sorted from blood, taken in a trial of the OX40 agonist ivuxolimab. The receptors were gathered from an adult with an advanced solid tumor such as melanoma, head and neck, liver or kidney cancer.

The V and J genes are TRBV7-2 and TRBJ2-7, with D tentatively TRBD2 (6 bases). Germline-derived CDR1 and CDR2 are SGHTA and FQGNSA. With 4 bases removed from V and 0 bases from J, the gap between germline ends came to 19 bases. This CDR3 region has 17 residues. CDR3 amino acids: CASSSLRRTTVSYEQYF. The CDR3 DNA follows: TGTGCCAGCAGCTCCCTTCGTAGGACTACGGTCTCCTACGAGCAGTACTTC.

This clone showed up just a few times. The chain recombines TRBV18 with TRBJ1-1, with D possibly TRBD1 on 6 matching bases. V lost 2 bases and J 3 bases, leaving 10 bases between the germline ends. The length of the CDR3 is 14 residues. From germline, CDR1 is KGHSH and CDR2 LQKENI. DNA for the CDR3: TGTGCCAGCTCACCATTACAGGGCGACACTGAAGCTTTCTTT. Translation gives CASSPLQGDTEAFF.